The entry that follows covers one TCR beta chain sequence. Its matching antigen is unknown. The sample comes from a study of vaccination and CD4 T cells after COVID-19. Study at large: The stimulating agents, overlapping spike peptides, came from SARS-CoV-2, HCoV-NL63, HCoV-OC43 and HCoV-229E. Study findings and constraints: A nonsignificant rise from roughly 22 to 38 was seen in the median number of SARS-CoV-2-reactive clonotypes.

Oncomine TCR Beta short-read sequencing was applied to DNA from cultured CD4+ T cells. TCRdb reprocessed the PCR reads via MiXCR and lists one record per CDR3 protein. Of 9,500 to 15,000 distinct CDR3 sequences listed, 45% to 50% were seen once; the top ten hold under 20%. Per the germline V gene, CDR1 is DFQATT and CDR2 is SNEGSKA (reference sequence). This CDR3 region has 15 residues. V trimming: 0 bases; J trimming: 10 bases; junction bases outside the gene matches: 11. As to treatment: roughly 10-day PBMC culture with coronavirus spike peptide pools or control peptides (ViraFEST assay). Expanded clonotypes were found by TCR sequencing after peptide-pool stimulation (ViraFEST). Researchers grew the cells for nine to eleven days and then pulled out CD4+ T cells by negative selection.

This rearrangement joins TRBV20-1 to TRBJ2-1; TRBD2 matches 8 bases. The sequence was obtained from a human donor who had recovered from COVID-19. The sample taken for sequencing was CD4+ T cells from blood, cultured in vitro. The CDR3 sequence: CSARDHRAGVPEQFF. CDR3 coding DNA: TGCAGTGCTAGAGATCATAGAGCGGGAGTTCCGGAGCAGTTCTTC.